The present TCR beta chain was sequenced within a study of long-term antiretroviral therapy in people with HIV. Survey-level resolution applied to immunoSEQ assay v3.0. Sequencing used immunoSEQ multiplex PCR; TCRdb keeps in-frame clones, though not all of them. Of some 30,000 clones listed, roughly 97% are singletons. PBMC samples from each donor numbered at least one pre-ART and at least two post-ART. Germline CDR1 is SNHLY and CDR2 is FYNNEI. This CDR3 has 13 residues. V was cut by 2 bases and J by 8 bases, with 7 bases left in between. The chain couples TRBV2 to TRBJ1-6; D not resolved. The material sequenced was unsorted PBMCs, taken 7.6 years after starting antiretroviral therapy. This TCR derives from a young man with HIV. In DNA form, the CDR3 reads TGTGCCAGCAGTGAATTGACGGATTCACCCCTCCACTTT. The encoded protein is CASSELTDSPLHF.